This T cell receptor beta chain originates from a study of CD8+ T cells in alopecia areata. In alopecia areata patients, both lesional scalp punch biopsies and peripheral blood were collected. In germline, CDR1 is MNHNY, CDR2 SVGAGI (reference sequence). Losses at the gene ends were 2 bases for V and 7 bases for J; bases not matched to a gene: 10. The CDR3 length is 16 residues. The authors extracted RNA and reverse transcribed it into cDNA as the sequencing template. TCRdb keeps only in-frame clones here, not all; method: immunoSEQ multiplex PCR. The table lists some 11,000 clones, around 62% of them singletons.

The receptor was isolated from a human donor with alopecia areata. The sequenced sample was skin. V gene TRBV6-6 combines with J gene TRBJ1-5; TRBD1 aligns across 8 bases. The DNA of the CDR3 is TGTGCCAGCAGTTACGCCCCCCGGACAGGGATCCAGCCCCAGCATTTT. It codes for CASSYAPRTGIQPQHF.